One and the same sample provided the 14 T cell receptor beta chains below, sequenced in a study of graft-versus-host responses after intestinal transplantation. TCRdb's copy holds only in-frame clones and misses some; the assay was immunoSEQ multiplex PCR. The sample records under 30,000 clones, approximately 93% being singletons. The material was PBMCs, obtained 18 days after transplant. The receptors here all came from a human patient who received an intestinal transplant, so some T cells may come from the graft donor.

The V and J genes are TRBV6-5 and TRBJ2-2; D possibly corresponds to TRBD1 (6 bases). This CDR3 spans 13 amino acids. V was shortened by 4 bases and J by 4 bases, with 7 bases between the two germline ends. Germline CDR1 MNHEY, CDR2 SVGAGI. The CDR3 here is CASSSQGTGELFF. CDR3 nucleotide sequence: TGTGCCAGCAGTTCACAGGGCACCGGGGAGCTGTTTTTT.

Here the CDR3 DNA reads TGTGCCAGCAATTCAGCGGGGGGGCCTGAGACCCAGTACTTC. Its translation: CASNSAGGPETQYF. This chain uses TRBV2 with TRBJ2-5, with 10 bases fitting TRBD2. The V gene's germline CDR1 is SNHLY and CDR2 FYNNEI. Trimming cost V 7 bases and J 5 bases; bases outside gene matches: 7. This CDR3 is 14 amino acids long.

This sequence joins TRBV7-2 and TRBJ2-5, with 7 bases lining up with TRBD1. The CDR3 has 15 amino acids. The ends lost 5 bases at V and 7 bases at J; junction bases unmatched: 13. From germline, CDR1 is SGHTA and CDR2 FQGNSA. The CDR3 region is CASSLYLGQAATQYF. CDR3 DNA: TGTGCCAGCAGCCTCTATTTAGGACAGGCGGCGACCCAGTACTTC.

The chain joins TRBV6-5 to TRBJ1-2, with D perhaps matching TRBD1 (6 bases). The V and J ends lost 0 bases and 8 bases respectively, with 19 bases between them. CDR1 and CDR2 from the germline V gene are MNHEY and SVGAGI. The CDR3 spans 16 residues. CDR3 DNA sequence: TGTGCCAGCAGTTACTCTCGGGGGGCGCCGGCGTGCGGCTACACCTTC. Residues: CASSYSRGAPACGYTF.

The chain has TRBV9 and TRBJ2-7, with TRBD2 matching over 8 bases. Unmatched junction bases numbered 7, after V lost 4 bases and J lost 4 bases. Germline values: CDR1 SGDLS, CDR2 YYNGEE. This CDR3 has 14 amino acids. CDR3 in DNA: TGTGCCAGCAGCTCGGGACTAGGCTCGTACGAGCAGTACTTC. Translation: CASSSGLGSYEQYF.

The V gene is TRBV6-1, the J gene TRBJ1-5; a weak D match, TRBD1 (6 bases). The V gene lost 4 bases and the J gene lost 0 bases, with 13 bases spanning the gap. CDR3 size: 16 residues. Germline-derived CDR1 and CDR2 are MNHNS and SASEGT. Here the CDR3 DNA reads TGTGCCAGCAGTGCTCCGGGGGGCTATAGCAATCAGCCCCAGCATTTT. It encodes CASSAPGGYSNQPQHF.

The chain employs TRBV7-3 and TRBJ2-3; 13 bases align to TRBD2. The CDR3 consists of 18 residues. The V gene end was trimmed by 2 bases and the J gene end by 2 bases; junction bases not matched to a gene: 7. Germline lookup yields CDR1 SGHTA and CDR2 FQGTGA. The CDR3, as DNA: TGTGCCAGCAGCTTAGGACTAGCGGGGGCCTCGATCACAGATACGCAGTATTTT. It is translated as CASSLGLAGASITDTQYF.

The genes are TRBV6-1 and TRBJ1-5; D is perhaps TRBD1 (6 bases). Germline V lookup: CDR1 MNHNS, CDR2 SASEGT. The CDR3 has 15 amino acids. The V and J ends lost 0 bases and 4 bases respectively, with 10 bases between them. CDR3: CASSEAYRVNQPQHF. CDR3 DNA: TGTGCCAGCAGTGAAGCTTACAGGGTAAATCAGCCCCAGCATTTT.

The chain has TRBV27 and TRBJ1-5, with 7 bases matching TRBD1. Germline V CDR1 and CDR2: MNHEY, SMNVEV (reference sequence). The CDR3 totals 15 residues. Unmatched junction bases numbered 0, after V lost 0 bases and J lost 1 base. DNA of the CDR3: TGTGCCAGCAGTTTATCAGGGGGCAGCAATCAGCCCCAGCATTTT. It translates to CASSLSGGSNQPQHF.

This chain joins TRBV6-1 and TRBJ2-7, with D maybe TRBD1 (5 bases). This CDR3 is built from 12 residues. V was trimmed by 6 bases and J by 4 bases, leaving 10 bases between them. Germline V gene lookup returns CDR1 MNHNS and CDR2 SASEGT. In nucleotides, the CDR3 is TGTGCCAGCAGGGGGCCTTCGTACGAGCAGTACTTC. It yields the protein CASRGPSYEQYF.

As to this clone: The same CDR3 also results from other DNA sequences found in this sample. The chain combines TRBV19 with TRBJ1-1; tentative D call: TRBD1 (5 bases). Trimming pared 3 bases from V and 1 base from J, leaving 6 bases between. This CDR3 has 13 residues. Germline CDR1 is LNHDA and CDR2 is SQIVND (reference sequence). The CDR3 reads CASSMGGNTEAFF. The CDR3 coding sequence is TGTGCCAGTAGTATGGGGGGGAACACTGAAGCTTTCTTT. Full variable domain (rest looked up from reference TRBV19 and TRBJ1-1): DGGITQSPKYLFRKEGQNVTLSCEQNLNHDAMYWYRQDPGQGLRLIYYSQIVNDFQKGDIAEGYSVSREKKESFPLTVTSAQKNPTAFYLCASSMGGNTEAFFGQGTRLTVV.

V is TRBV6-5 and J is TRBJ1-1; D unresolved. V was trimmed by 5 bases and J by 1 base, leaving 11 bases between them. This CDR3 has 14 residues. Germline V gene lookup returns CDR1 MNHEY and CDR2 SVGAGI. DNA of the CDR3: TGTGCCAGCAGTGAAGACCGTCGGAACACTGAAGCTTTCTTT. Its protein is CASSEDRRNTEAFF.

As DNA, the CDR3 is TGTGCCAGCAGTGTCTACCTAGGGGGGAATAGCAATCAGCCCCAGCATTTT. It encodes CASSVYLGGNSNQPQHF. The V and J genes are TRBV2 and TRBJ1-5; D is possibly TRBD1 (6 bases). The CDR3 runs 17 residues. Germline assignment: CDR1 SNHLY and CDR2 FYNNEI. With 4 bases removed from V and 0 bases from J, the gap between germline ends came to 16 bases. The variable domain in full, completed from reference TRBV2 and TRBJ1-5, reads EPEVTQTPSHQVTQMGQEVILRCVPISNHLYFYWYRQILGQKVEFLVSFYNNEISEKSEIFDDQFSVERPDGSNFTLKIRSTKLEDSAMYFCASSVYLGGNSNQPQHFGDGTRLSIL.

J is TRBJ2-3 and V is TRBV9; the match to TRBD2 covers 8 bases. CDR1 and CDR2 from the germline V gene are SGDLS and YYNGEE. The CDR3 covers 16 residues. V was pared by 1 base and J by 2 bases, with 6 bases of the junction left unmatched. CDR3 in DNA: TGTGCCAGCAGCGTACGCGGGGGGCCCTACACAGATACGCAGTATTTT. Translation: CASSVRGGPYTDTQYF.